The count of the clone carrying this TCR beta chain is one. Antigen: not known. Germline-derived CDR1 and CDR2 are SGHTA and FQGNSA. V lost 10 bases and J 1 base, leaving 13 bases between the germline ends. The CDR3 spans 13 residues. Profiled with immunoSEQ multiplex PCR; TCRdb holds only in-frame clones, not every one. Here the sample spans some 170,000 clones, around nine tenths being singletons. These data come from a study of cytomegalovirus exposure and HLA in healthy donors. Study-level points and caveats: Cytomegalovirus association was assigned to around 150 TCR beta chains. For cytomegalovirus status, the classifier reportedly gave diagnoses with high specificity and sensitivity. Usually a TCR sequence was rare, but some public TCRs were found in many donors.

The specimen was PBMCs. This TCR came from a man aged 18 to 35 in good health and CMV-seropositive. This chain joins TRBV7-2 and TRBJ1-1, with D maybe TRBD1 (6 bases). The CDR3 bases are TGTGCCACCCGTAGACAGGAGAACACTGAAGCTTTCTTT. Encoded protein: CATRRQENTEAFF.